Below, one TCR beta chain is given with its context. The data belong to a study of blood T cell repertoires in COVID-19. Across the whole study: Acute and convalescent COVID-19 specimens originated in the United States, Italy and Spain. T cells, B-cell-depleted T cells, or PBMCs supplied cDNA or gDNA.

In the source study's methods: Amplified reference gene primers provided the basis for estimating nucleated cell counts. TCRdb's copy holds only in-frame clones and misses some; the assay was immunoSEQ multiplex PCR. The DNA gave D and trimming, while V, J and clone size come from that table. This sample yields around 100,000 clones, of which approximately 85% are seen a single time; around 8% belongs to the top ten. CDR3 length equals 14 residues. Per the germline V gene, CDR1 is MDHEN and CDR2 is SYDVKM. Between the trimmed V and J ends, which lost 6 bases and 3 bases, there was a span of 14 bases.

This rearrangement joins TRBV28 to TRBJ1-1, with D perhaps TRBD1 (6 bases). What was sequenced was peripheral blood. This sequence was found in a man aged 65-85 years with acute or convalescent COVID-19. CDR3 sequence (DNA): TGTGCCAGCAGCGACAGGCTTGGGGACACTGAAGCTTTCTTT. It codes for CASSDRLGDTEAFF. Full variable domain (remainder filled in from reference TRBV28 and TRBJ1-1): DVKVTQSSRYLVKRTGEKVFLECVQDMDHENMFWYRQDPGLGLRLIYFSYDVKMKEKGDIPEGYSVSREKKERFSLILESASTNQTSMYLCASSDRLGDTEAFFGQGTRLTVV.